This passage covers 18 T cell receptor beta chains from one sample sequenced in a study of T cell responses to AZD1222 COVID-19 vaccine. Produced via immunoSEQ multiplex PCR; TCRdb's table is partial and in-frame only. The data show around 180,000 clones, with 88% seen just once and 25% to 30% held by the top ten. Sequencing was performed on peripheral blood, taken 28 days after the second AZD1222 dose. Receptor source: an adult who received the AZD1222 COVID-19 vaccine.

This chain connects TRBV29-1 to TRBJ1-5; D not certain. V lost 6 bases to trimming and J lost 2 bases, with 11 bases between them. The CDR3 is 13 amino acids. Germline values: CDR1 SQVTM, CDR2 ANQGSEA. CDR3 nucleotides: TGCAGCGTACAACGGGAGGGCAATCAGCCCCAGCATTTT. The encoded protein is CSVQREGNQPQHF.

The chain employs TRBV9 and TRBJ2-3, with D perhaps given as TRBD1 or TRBD2 (5 bases each). V was pared by 0 bases and J by 5 bases, with 16 bases between. The length of the CDR3 is 16 residues. The germline gives CDR1 SGDLS, CDR2 YYNGEE. The CDR3 DNA sequence: TGTGCCAGCAGCGTAGCTACGTTGGGGGATAGAGATACGCAGTATTTT. This translates into CASSVATLGDRDTQYF.

The CDR3 DNA follows: TGTGCCTGGAGTGTACCCCCGGGGGCGAGGACTGAAGCTTTCTTT. This gives the protein CAWSVPPGARTEAFF. V is TRBV30 and J is TRBJ1-1, with D perhaps matching TRBD1 (6 bases). The CDR3 extends over 15 amino acids. Per germline, CDR1 GTSNPN and CDR2 SVGIG (reference sequence). The V end was cut by 0 bases, the J end by 5 bases, with 16 bases between.

V gene TRBV27 combines with J gene TRBJ2-7; 8 bases are a match to TRBD1. Germline V lookup: CDR1 MNHEY, CDR2 SMNVEV (reference sequence). V shed 3 bases, J shed 3 bases, and the junction held 7 bases outside the gene matches. This CDR3 is 15 amino acids long. CDR3 nucleotides: TGTGCCAGCAGTTTGGGGGACAGGAGACACTACGAGCAGTACTTC. Translating it yields CASSLGDRRHYEQYF.

About this clone itself: Other nucleotide sequences in the sample specify the same CDR3. This chain joins TRBV30 and TRBJ1-2; no definite D call. The CDR3 loop spans 13 amino acids. Between the trimmed V and J ends, which lost 0 bases and 0 bases, there was a span of 5 bases. Germline CDR1 reads GTSNPN; CDR2 reads SVGIG (reference sequence). The CDR3 loop is CAWSVEANYGYTF. The CDR3 nucleotides are TGTGCCTGGAGTGTAGAGGCTAACTATGGCTACACCTTC.

The J gene is TRBJ2-3, the V gene TRBV28; no clear D. Germline loops: CDR1 MDHEN, CDR2 SYDVKM. This CDR3 is 15 amino acids long. Trimming took 4 bases from V and 1 from J, leaving 12 bases between them. Here the CDR3 reads CASSSSFRGTDTQYF. The CDR3 DNA reads as TGTGCCAGCAGTTCTAGTTTCCGGGGCACAGATACGCAGTATTTT.

The chain links TRBV7-2 to TRBJ2-1; TRBD1 aligns across 8 bases. In germline, CDR1 is SGHTA, CDR2 FQGNSA. J lost 6 bases, V lost 3 bases, and 7 bases had no gene match. The CDR3 extends over 15 amino acids. The CDR3 DNA reads TGTGCCAGCAGCTTCTCTGGGACAGGACCCAATGAGCAGTTCTTC. Its translation is CASSFSGTGPNEQFF.

The V and J genes are TRBV10-3 and TRBJ1-3; 8 nucleotides line up with TRBD1. This CDR3 is 17 amino acids long. Losses at the gene ends were 5 bases for V and 3 bases for J; bases not matched to a gene: 12. In germline, CDR1 is ENHRY, CDR2 SYGVKD. CDR3 in DNA: TGTGCCATCAGTCCCGGTTGGACAGGGCTAATTGGAAACACCATATATTTT. This encodes CAISPGWTGLIGNTIYF.

The V gene is TRBV27, the J gene TRBJ2-1; D possibly corresponds to TRBD2 (5 bases). V dropped 7 bases and J dropped 4 bases, with 14 bases sitting between them. CDR1 MNHEY and CDR2 SMNVEV come from the germline V gene (reference sequence). The CDR3 runs to 14 residues. In DNA form, the CDR3 reads TGTGCCAGCACCCCCCGCCGGGGATACAATGAGCAGTTCTTC. This gives the protein CASTPRRGYNEQFF.

V and J are TRBV18 and TRBJ2-1; possible D gene TRBD2, 6 bases. CDR3 length: 14 residues. The V gene lost 8 bases and the J gene lost 8 bases, with 19 bases spanning the gap. From germline, CDR1 is KGHSH and CDR2 LQKENI. The CDR3 region is CASQRGADTHEQFF. Written as DNA, the CDR3 is TGTGCCAGCCAACGCGGGGCTGACACTCATGAGCAGTTCTTC.

The genes are TRBV4-3 and TRBJ2-7, with 8 bases matching TRBD2. Germline V gene lookup returns CDR1 LGHNA and CDR2 YSLEER. The ends lost 0 bases at V and 2 bases at J; junction bases unmatched: 9. The CDR3 length is 17 residues. CDR3 bases: TGCGCCAGCAGCCAAGAAGGAGGAGCGGGAGTACCCTACGAGCAGTACTTC. As protein: CASSQEGGAGVPYEQYF.

V usage is TRBV28 and J usage is TRBJ2-7; D remains ambiguous. This CDR3 is built from 12 residues. Per germline, CDR1 MDHEN and CDR2 SYDVKM. Trimming removed 2 bases from V and 7 bases from J, with 9 bases in between. CDR3 bases: TGTGCCAGCAGTTTAGAATTGGGGGAGCAGTACTTC. Its protein product is CASSLELGEQYF. The whole variable domain, filled in from reference TRBV28 and TRBJ2-7, reads DVKVTQSSRYLVKRTGEKVFLECVQDMDHENMFWYRQDPGLGLRLIYFSYDVKMKEKGDIPEGYSVSREKKERFSLILESASTNQTSMYLCASSLELGEQYFGPGTRLTVT.

V is TRBV5-1 and J is TRBJ2-7; D uncertain. Germline CDR1 reads SGHRS; CDR2 reads YFSETQ. The CDR3 extends over 12 amino acids. Deletions cut 2 bases from V and 5 bases from J, with 8 bases between. In nucleotides, the CDR3 is TGCGCCAGCAGCTTAGCAGAGGACGAGCAGTACTTC. Protein: CASSLAEDEQYF.

The chain employs TRBV5-4 and TRBJ2-2; 9 bases are shared with TRBD2. Germline values: CDR1 SGHNT, CDR2 YYREEE (reference sequence). This CDR3 spans 18 amino acids. Losses at the gene ends were 4 bases for V and 1 base for J; bases not matched to a gene: 11. CDR3 nucleotides: TGTGCCAGCAGCCCCCGGTTAGGAGCGGGAGGGAACACCGGGGAGCTGTTTTTT. Protein: CASSPRLGAGGNTGELFF.

V is TRBV5-1 and J is TRBJ2-1; the match to TRBD2 covers 9 bases. Germline assignment: CDR1 SGHRS and CDR2 YFSETQ. This CDR3 is built from 17 residues. The V gene end was trimmed by 3 bases and the J gene end by 1 base; junction bases not matched to a gene: 8. CDR3 loop: CASSWGLAGSSYNEQFF. As DNA, the CDR3 is TGCGCCAGCAGCTGGGGTCTAGCGGGAAGTTCCTACAATGAGCAGTTCTTC.

J is TRBJ2-7 and V is TRBV27, with 9 bases matching TRBD2. This CDR3 contains 15 residues. J lost 0 bases, V lost 4 bases, and 4 bases had no gene match. From germline, CDR1 is MNHEY and CDR2 SMNVEV (reference sequence). The CDR3 loop is CASSSEREVSYEQYF. The CDR3, as DNA: TGTGCCAGCAGTTCCGAGCGGGAGGTCTCCTACGAGCAGTACTTC.

This chain joins TRBV11-2 and TRBJ1-3; 8 bases agree with TRBD1. V was pared by 5 bases and J by 0 bases, with 3 bases of the junction left unmatched. CDR3 length: 15 residues. Germline V lookup: CDR1 SGHAT, CDR2 FQNNGV. This CDR3 is CASSGQGRSGNTIYF. The CDR3 bases are TGTGCCAGCAGCGGACAGGGCCGCTCTGGAAACACCATATATTTT.

The gene calls are TRBV2 and TRBJ2-2; TRBD2 agrees at 7 bases. This CDR3 region has 14 residues. Looked up from germline, CDR1 is SNHLY and CDR2 is FYNNEI. Germline trimming cut 6 bases from V and 6 bases from J; bases unmatched to any gene: 7. The DNA for the CDR3 is TGTGCCAGCAGCCAAGGGCTAGCGGCCGGGGAGCTGTTTTTT. Its translation is CASSQGLAAGELFF. The full variable domain, in which reference TRBV2 and TRBJ2-2 provide the parts outside the CDR3, is EPEVTQTPSHQVTQMGQEVILRCVPISNHLYFYWYRQILGQKVEFLVSFYNNEISEKSEIFDDQFSVERPDGSNFTLKIRSTKLEDSAMYFCASSQGLAAGELFFGEGSRLTVL.